Sequencing of this T cell receptor beta chain was carried out in a study of T cell repertoires in cytomegalovirus infection. Study-wide findings and caveats: Ex vivo responses were dominated by HLA-C-restricted CMV-specific TCR beta clonotypes.

In its sample, this clonotype was seen many times. Its cognate antigen is unknown. In TCRdb, the reads were re-called with MiXCR into one record per CDR3 protein. The data show some 350,000 distinct CDR3 sequences, about a sixth seen once. V was pared by 4 bases and J by 7 bases, with 19 bases between. This CDR3 has 15 amino acids. Germline V gene data show CDR1 as SGHAT and CDR2 as FQDESV (reference sequence). The V gene is TRBV11-1, the J gene TRBJ2-5; D is undetermined. The receptor was derived from a human donor in good health (CMV status not recorded). Some clones in this sample may be carry-over from other donors' samples. Sequenced input: PBMCs. The CDR3 is CASSSVGYSKGTQYF. The CDR3 nucleotides read TGTGCCAGCAGCTCAGTGGGATACTCGAAGGGGACCCAGTACTTC.